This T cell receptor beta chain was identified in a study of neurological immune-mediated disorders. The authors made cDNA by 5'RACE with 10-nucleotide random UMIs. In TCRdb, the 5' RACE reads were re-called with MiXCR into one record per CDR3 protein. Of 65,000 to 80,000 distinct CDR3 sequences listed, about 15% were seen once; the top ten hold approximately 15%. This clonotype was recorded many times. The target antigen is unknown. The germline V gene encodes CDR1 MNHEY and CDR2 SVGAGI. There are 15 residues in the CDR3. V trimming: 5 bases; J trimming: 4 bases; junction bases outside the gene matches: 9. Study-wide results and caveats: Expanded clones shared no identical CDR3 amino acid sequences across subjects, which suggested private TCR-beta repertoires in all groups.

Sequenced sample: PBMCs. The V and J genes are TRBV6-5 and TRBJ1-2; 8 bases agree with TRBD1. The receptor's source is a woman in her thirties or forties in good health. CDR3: CASSNPRDRSYGYTF. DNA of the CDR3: TGTGCCAGCAGTAACCCCCGGGACAGGAGCTATGGCTACACCTTC.